This T cell receptor (beta chain) appears in the sequencing data of a study of CD8 T cells in ankylosing spondylitis. Study-wide results and caveats: The study identified a TCR beta motif of under ten highly homologous variants that appeared characteristic of ankylosing spondylitis blood.

MiXCR, applied by TCRdb to the 5' RACE reads, yields one record per CDR3 protein. This table holds approximately 400,000 distinct CDR3 sequences, about a sixth found once. Per the germline V gene, CDR1 is SQVTM and CDR2 is ANQGSEA. V lost 1 base and J lost 5; bases outside the gene matches: 9. This CDR3 has 17 amino acids. This clonotype occurred many times. Its antigen is still unknown. The rearrangement uses TRBV29-1 and TRBJ2-1; TRBD2 matches at 12 bases. The receptor comes from a male donor with ankylosing spondylitis. The sequencing input was blood, either unsorted or a sorted T cell fraction (not recorded which). The CDR3 loop is CSVEGLAGGQLNNEQFF. CDR3 in DNA: TGCAGCGTTGAAGGGCTAGCGGGAGGGCAATTAAACAATGAGCAGTTCTTC.